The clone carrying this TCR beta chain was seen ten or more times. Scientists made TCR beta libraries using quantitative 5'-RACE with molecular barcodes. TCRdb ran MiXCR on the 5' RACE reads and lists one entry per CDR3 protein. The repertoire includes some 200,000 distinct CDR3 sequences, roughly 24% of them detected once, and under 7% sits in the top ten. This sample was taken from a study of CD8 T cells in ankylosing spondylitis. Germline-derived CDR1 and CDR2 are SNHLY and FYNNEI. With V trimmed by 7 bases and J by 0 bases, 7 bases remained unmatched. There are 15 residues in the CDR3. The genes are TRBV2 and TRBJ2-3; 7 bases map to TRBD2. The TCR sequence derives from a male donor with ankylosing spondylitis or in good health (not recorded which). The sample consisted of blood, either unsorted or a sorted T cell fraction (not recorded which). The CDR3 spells CASKLRTSSTDTQYF. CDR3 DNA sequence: TGTGCCAGCAAGCTGAGGACTAGTAGCACAGATACGCAGTATTTT.